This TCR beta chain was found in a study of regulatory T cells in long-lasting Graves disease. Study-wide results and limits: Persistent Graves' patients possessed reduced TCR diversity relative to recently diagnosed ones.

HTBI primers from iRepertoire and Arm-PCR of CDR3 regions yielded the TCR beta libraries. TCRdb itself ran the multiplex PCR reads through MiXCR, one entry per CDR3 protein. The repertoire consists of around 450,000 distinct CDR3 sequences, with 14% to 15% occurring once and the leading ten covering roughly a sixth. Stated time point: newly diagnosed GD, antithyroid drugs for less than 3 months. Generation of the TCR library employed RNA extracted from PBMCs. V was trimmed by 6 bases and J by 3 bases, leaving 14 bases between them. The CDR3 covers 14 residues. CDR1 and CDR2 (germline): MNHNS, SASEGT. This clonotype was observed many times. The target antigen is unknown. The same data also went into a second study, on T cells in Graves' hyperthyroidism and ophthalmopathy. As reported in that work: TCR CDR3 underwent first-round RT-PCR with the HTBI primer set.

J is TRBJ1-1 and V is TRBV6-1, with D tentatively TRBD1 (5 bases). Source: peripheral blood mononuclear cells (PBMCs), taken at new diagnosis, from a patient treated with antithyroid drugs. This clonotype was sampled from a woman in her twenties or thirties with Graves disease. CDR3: CASSPSGGDTEAFF. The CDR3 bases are TGTGCCAGCAGCCCCAGCGGGGGAGACACTGAAGCTTTCTTT.